A single sample is the source of the 9 T cell receptor beta chains below, sequenced in a study of molecular identifiers for immune sequencing clone quantification. TCRdb recomputed calls from the PCR reads with MiXCR, one row per CDR3 protein. This table has about 640,000 distinct CDR3 sequences, 15% to 20% appearing once. The sample consisted of naive CD8+ T cells from blood, with Jurkat cell RNA spiked in. Described subset: FACS-sorted CD8+CD4-CCR7+CD45RA+ naive T cells. These receptors were taken from a human donor in good health. Some libraries in this study had Jurkat cell RNA spiked in.

A remark on this clonotype: This sequence may be a read error, since a much larger clone differs from it by one base. The chain has TRBV12-5 and TRBJ2-1; D unclear. This CDR3 has 17 residues. V was shortened by 4 bases and J by 6 bases, with 22 bases between the two germline ends. CDR1 and CDR2 from the germline V gene are LGHNT and FRNRAP. The CDR3 DNA is TGTGCTAGTGGTTCCCCCCAGGCCCCTAGGGATACCAATGAGCAGTTCTTC. Translation gives CASGSPQAPRDTNEQFF.

A note on this clonotype: One base away lies a much larger clone, so this may be a sequencing read error. The J gene is TRBJ2-7, the V gene TRBV29-1, with TRBD1 identical over 9 bases. The CDR3 length is 15 residues. CDR1 is SQVTM, CDR2 ANQGSEA, per germline. Trimming cost V 3 bases and J 0 bases; bases outside gene matches: 6. The CDR3 region has the DNA TGCAGCGTTGATACGGGGACAGGGACCTCCTACGAGCAGTACTTC. This sequence encodes CSVDTGTGTSYEQYF.

This clonotype was recorded a few times. The DNA for the CDR3 is TGTGCCAGCAGTAATAGACAGAGCTACACCGGGGAGCTGTTTTTT. It specifies CASSNRQSYTGELFF. The chain recombines TRBV6-5 with TRBJ2-2; a possible D gene is TRBD1 (5 bases). V lost 5 bases to trimming and J lost 3 bases, with 13 bases between them. CDR3 length: 15 residues. Per the germline V gene, CDR1 is MNHEY and CDR2 is SVGAGI.

V is TRBV6-6 and J is TRBJ2-3; D possibly corresponds to TRBD2 (6 bases). The CDR3 totals 17 residues. In germline, CDR1 is MNHNY, CDR2 SVGAGI (reference sequence). V lost 6 bases, J lost 2 bases, and 21 bases lay in between. CDR3 loop: CASSQTGTGGYTDTQYF. CDR3 nucleotides: TGTGCCAGCAGCCAGACCGGGACTGGCGGATACACAGATACGCAGTATTTT.

The sample holds a few counts of this clonotype. This sequence joins TRBV12-3 or TRBV12-4 and TRBJ2-3, with D hard to call. The CDR3 is 12 amino acids. Trimming took off 2 bases at V and 4 bases at J, with 4 bases between the two ends. The CDR3 DNA sequence: TGTGCCAGCAGTTTAAACTCAGATACGCAGTATTTT. Protein product: CASSLNSDTQYF.

This clonotype was counted only a few times. The chain joins TRBV19 to TRBJ2-6; D remains unclear. Germline loops: CDR1 LNHDA, CDR2 SQIVND (reference sequence). V lost 2 bases and J lost 0, with 2 bases in between. There are 14 residues in the CDR3. The CDR3 nucleotides read TGTGCCAGTAGTATATACTCTGGGGCCAACGTCCTGACTTTC. Translated, it gives CASSIYSGANVLTF.

The table lists this clonotype with a few counts. The chain combines TRBV19 with TRBJ2-7; tentative D call: TRBD1 (7 bases). Per germline, CDR1 LNHDA and CDR2 SQIVND (reference sequence). The CDR3 covers 14 residues. V was pared by 5 bases and J by 3 bases, with 14 bases between. This chain's CDR3 is CASSPQGGFYEQYF. CDR3 nucleotides: TGTGCCAGTAGTCCTCAGGGGGGTTTCTACGAGCAGTACTTC.

This clonotype has ten or more counts. The rearrangement uses TRBV9 and TRBJ2-3, with 8 bases identical to TRBD1. The trim removed 0 bases at V and 5 bases at J, leaving 5 bases unmatched. The CDR3 consists of 15 residues. Germline CDR1 and CDR2: SGDLS and YYNGEE. The CDR3 here is CASSVAGQGGDTQYF. The CDR3 DNA sequence: TGTGCCAGCAGCGTAGCAGGACAGGGAGGAGATACGCAGTATTTT.

This clonotype was seen a handful of times. The chain combines TRBV28 with TRBJ2-1; D remains unclear. CDR3 length: 13 residues. Trimming pared 3 bases from V and 5 bases from J, leaving 8 bases between. Germline V gene sequence: CDR1 MDHEN, CDR2 SYDVKM. The chain's CDR3 is CASSFLPNNEQFF. CDR3 nucleotide sequence: TGTGCCAGCAGTTTTCTACCGAACAATGAGCAGTTCTTC.